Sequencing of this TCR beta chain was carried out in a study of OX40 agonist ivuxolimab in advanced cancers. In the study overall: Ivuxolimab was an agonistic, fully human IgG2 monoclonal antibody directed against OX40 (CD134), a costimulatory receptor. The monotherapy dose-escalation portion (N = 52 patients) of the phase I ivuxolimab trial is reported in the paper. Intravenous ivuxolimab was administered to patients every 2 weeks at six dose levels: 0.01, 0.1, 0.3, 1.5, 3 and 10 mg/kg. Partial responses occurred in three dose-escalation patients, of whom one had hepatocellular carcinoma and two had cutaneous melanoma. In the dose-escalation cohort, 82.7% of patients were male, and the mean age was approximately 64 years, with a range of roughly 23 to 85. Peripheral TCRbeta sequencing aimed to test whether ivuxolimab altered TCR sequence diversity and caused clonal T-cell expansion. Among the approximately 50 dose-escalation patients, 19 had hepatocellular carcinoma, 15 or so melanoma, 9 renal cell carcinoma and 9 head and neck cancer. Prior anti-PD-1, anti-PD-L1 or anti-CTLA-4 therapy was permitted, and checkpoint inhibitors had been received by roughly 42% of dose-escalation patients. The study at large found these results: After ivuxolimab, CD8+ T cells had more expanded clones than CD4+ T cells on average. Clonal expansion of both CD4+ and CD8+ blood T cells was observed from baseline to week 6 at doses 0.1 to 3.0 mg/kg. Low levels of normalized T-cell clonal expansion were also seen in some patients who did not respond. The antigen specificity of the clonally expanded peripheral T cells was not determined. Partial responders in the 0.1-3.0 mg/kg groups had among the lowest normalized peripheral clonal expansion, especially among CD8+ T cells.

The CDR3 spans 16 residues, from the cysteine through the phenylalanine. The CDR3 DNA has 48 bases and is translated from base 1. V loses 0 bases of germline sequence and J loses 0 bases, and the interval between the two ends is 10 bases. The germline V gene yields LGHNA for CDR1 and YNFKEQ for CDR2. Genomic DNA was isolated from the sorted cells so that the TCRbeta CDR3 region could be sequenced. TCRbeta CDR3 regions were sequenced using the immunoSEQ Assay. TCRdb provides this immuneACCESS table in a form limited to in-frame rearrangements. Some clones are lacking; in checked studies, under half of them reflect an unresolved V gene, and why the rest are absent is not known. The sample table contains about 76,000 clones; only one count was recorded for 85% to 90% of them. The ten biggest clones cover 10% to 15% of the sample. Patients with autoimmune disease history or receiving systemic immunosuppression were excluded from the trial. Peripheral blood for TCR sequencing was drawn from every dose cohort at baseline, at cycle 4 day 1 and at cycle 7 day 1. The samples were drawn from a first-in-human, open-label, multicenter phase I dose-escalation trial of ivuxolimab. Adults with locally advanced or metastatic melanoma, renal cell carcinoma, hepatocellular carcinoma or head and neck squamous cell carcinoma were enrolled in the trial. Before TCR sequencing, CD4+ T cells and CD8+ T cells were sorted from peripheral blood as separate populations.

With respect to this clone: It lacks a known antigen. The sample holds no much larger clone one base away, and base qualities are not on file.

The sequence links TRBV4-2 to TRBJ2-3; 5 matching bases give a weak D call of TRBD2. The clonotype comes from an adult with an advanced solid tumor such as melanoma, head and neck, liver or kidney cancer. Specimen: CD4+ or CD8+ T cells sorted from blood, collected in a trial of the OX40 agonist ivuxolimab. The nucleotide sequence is TGTGCCAGCAGCCAAGATCTTAGCGTCAGCACAGATACGCAGTATTTT. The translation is CASSQDLSVSTDTQYF.